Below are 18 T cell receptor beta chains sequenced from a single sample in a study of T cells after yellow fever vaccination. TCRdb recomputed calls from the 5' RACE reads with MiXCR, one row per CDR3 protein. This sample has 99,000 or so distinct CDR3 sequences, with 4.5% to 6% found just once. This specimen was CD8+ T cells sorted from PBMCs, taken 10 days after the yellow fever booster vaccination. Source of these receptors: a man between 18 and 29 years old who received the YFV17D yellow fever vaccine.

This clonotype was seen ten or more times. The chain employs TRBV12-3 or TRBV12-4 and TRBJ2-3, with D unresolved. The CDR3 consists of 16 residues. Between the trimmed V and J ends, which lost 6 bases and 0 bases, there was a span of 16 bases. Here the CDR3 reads CASSRLEDPSTDTQYF. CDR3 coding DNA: TGTGCCAGCAGCCGCCTCGAAGATCCTAGCACAGATACGCAGTATTTT.

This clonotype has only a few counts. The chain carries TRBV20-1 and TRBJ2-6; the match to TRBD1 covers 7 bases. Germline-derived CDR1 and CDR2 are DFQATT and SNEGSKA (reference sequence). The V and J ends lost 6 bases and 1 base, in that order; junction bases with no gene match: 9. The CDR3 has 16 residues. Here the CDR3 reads CSAPARGLSGANVLTF. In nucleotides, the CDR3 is TGCAGTGCCCCCGCTAGGGGGCTTTCTGGGGCCAACGTCCTGACTTTC.

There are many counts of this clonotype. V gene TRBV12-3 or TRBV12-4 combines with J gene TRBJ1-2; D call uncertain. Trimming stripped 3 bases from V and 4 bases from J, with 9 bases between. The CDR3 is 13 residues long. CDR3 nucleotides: TGTGCCAGCAGTTTGAGGCAGCTCTATGGCTACACCTTC. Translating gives CASSLRQLYGYTF.

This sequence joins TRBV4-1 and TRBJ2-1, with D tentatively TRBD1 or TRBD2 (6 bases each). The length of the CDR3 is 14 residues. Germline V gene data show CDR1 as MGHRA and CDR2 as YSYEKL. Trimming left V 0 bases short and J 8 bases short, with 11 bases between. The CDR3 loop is CASSQDMGGDEQFF. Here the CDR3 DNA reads TGCGCCAGCAGCCAAGATATGGGGGGCGATGAGCAGTTCTTC.

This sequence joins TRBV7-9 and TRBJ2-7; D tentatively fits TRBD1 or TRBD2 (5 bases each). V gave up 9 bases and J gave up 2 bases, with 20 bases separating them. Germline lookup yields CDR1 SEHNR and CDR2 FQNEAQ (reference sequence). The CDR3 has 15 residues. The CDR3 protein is CASSGKDQGPYEQYF. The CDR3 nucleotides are TGTGCCAGTTCGGGAAAGGACCAGGGCCCCTACGAGCAGTACTTC.

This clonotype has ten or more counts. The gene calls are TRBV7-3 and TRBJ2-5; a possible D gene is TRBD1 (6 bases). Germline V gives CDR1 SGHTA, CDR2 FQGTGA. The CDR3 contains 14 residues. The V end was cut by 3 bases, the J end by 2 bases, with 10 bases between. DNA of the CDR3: TGTGCCAGCAGCTTCCCGGACAGACAAGAGACCCAGTACTTC. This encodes CASSFPDRQETQYF.

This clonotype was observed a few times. CDR3 in amino acids: CASSPDGPTGFLEQYV. CDR3 DNA sequence: TGCGCCAGCAGCCCGGACGGGCCGACAGGGTTTCTCGAGCAGTACGTC. The rearrangement joins TRBV5-1 to TRBJ2-7; 7 bases are shared with TRBD1. The ends lost 4 bases at V and 6 bases at J; junction bases unmatched: 16. Germline V gives CDR1 SGHRS, CDR2 YFSETQ. This CDR3 region has 16 residues.

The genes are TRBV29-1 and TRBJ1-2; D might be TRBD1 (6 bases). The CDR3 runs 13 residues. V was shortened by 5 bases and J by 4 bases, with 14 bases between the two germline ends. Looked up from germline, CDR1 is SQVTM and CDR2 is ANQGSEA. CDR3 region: CSVISTGLYGYTF. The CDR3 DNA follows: TGCAGCGTTATATCCACAGGGCTCTATGGCTACACCTTC.

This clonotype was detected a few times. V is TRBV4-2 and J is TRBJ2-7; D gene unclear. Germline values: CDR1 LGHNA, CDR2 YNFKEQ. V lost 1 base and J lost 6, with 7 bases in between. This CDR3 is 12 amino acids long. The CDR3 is CASSQGSGEQYF. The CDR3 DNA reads TGTGCCAGCAGCCAAGGCTCGGGCGAGCAGTACTTC.

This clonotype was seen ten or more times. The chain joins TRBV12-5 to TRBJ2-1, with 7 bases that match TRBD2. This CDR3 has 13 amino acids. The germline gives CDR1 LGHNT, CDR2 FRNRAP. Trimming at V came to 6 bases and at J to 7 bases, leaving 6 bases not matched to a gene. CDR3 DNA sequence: TGTGCTAGTGGGCGGGGGTCTATGAATGAGCAGTTCTTC. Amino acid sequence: CASGRGSMNEQFF.

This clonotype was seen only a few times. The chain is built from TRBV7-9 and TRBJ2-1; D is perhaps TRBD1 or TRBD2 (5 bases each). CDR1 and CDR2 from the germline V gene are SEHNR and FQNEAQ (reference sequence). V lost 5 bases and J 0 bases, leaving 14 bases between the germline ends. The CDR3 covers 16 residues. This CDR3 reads CASSHTKGSSYNEQFF. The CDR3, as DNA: TGTGCCAGCAGCCATACTAAGGGGAGCTCCTACAATGAGCAGTTCTTC. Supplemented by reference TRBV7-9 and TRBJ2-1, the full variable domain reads DTGVSQNPRHKITKRGQNVTFRCDPISEHNRLYWYRQTLGQGPEFLTYFQNEAQLEKSRLLSDRFSAERPKGSFSTLEIQRTEQGDSAMYLCASSHTKGSSYNEQFFGPGTRLTVL.

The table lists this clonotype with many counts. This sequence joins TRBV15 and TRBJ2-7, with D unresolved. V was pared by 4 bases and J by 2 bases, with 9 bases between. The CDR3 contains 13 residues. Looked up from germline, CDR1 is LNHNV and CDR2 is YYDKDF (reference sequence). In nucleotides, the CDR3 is TGTGCCACCAGCACGGGCTTGGCCTACGAGCAGTACGTC. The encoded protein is CATSTGLAYEQYV.

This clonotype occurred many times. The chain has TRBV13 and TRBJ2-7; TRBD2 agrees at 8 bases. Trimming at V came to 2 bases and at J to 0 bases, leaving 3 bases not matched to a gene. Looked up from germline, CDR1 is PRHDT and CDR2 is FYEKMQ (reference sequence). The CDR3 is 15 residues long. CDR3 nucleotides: TGTGCCAGCAGCTTACGCGGGGGGCCCTCCTACGAGCAGTACTTC. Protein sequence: CASSLRGGPSYEQYF.

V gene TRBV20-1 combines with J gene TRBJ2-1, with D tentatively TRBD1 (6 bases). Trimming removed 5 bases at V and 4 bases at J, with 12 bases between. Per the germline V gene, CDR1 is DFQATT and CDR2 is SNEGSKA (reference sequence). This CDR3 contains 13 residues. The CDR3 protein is CSALTGSYNEQFF. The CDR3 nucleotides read TGCAGTGCTCTTACAGGGAGTTACAATGAGCAGTTCTTC.

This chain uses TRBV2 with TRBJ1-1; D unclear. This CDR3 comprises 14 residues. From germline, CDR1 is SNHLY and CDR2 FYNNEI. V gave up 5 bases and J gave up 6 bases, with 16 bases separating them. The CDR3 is CASSLGRQIPEAFF. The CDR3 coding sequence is TGTGCCAGCAGTTTGGGGAGGCAGATCCCTGAAGCTTTCTTT.

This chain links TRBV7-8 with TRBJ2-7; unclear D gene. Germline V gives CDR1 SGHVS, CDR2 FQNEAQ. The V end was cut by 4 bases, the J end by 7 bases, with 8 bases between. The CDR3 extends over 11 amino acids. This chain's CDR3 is CASSWNLEQYF. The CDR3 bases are TGTGCCAGCAGCTGGAATTTAGAGCAGTACTTC.

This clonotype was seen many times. The CDR3: CSARILVKHEQFF. As DNA, the CDR3 is TGCAGTGCTAGGATCTTAGTTAAGCATGAGCAGTTCTTC. The rearrangement links TRBV20-1 to TRBJ2-1; D ambiguous. This CDR3 is built from 13 residues. Deletions cut 3 bases from V and 8 bases from J, with 14 bases between. From germline, CDR1 is DFQATT and CDR2 SNEGSKA (reference sequence).

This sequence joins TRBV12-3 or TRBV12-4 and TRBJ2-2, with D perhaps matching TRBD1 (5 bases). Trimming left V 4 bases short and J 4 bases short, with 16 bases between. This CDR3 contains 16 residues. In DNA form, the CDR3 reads TGTGCCAGCAGTTACGACAGTCGTCTAGGCACCGGGGAGCTGTTTTTT. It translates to CASSYDSRLGTGELFF.